Included here is one TCR beta chain sequence, with context. Sequenced by immunoSEQ multiplex PCR; TCRdb stores in-frame clones only, minus some. The repertoire holds 200,000 to 250,000 clones, about nine tenths seen once, with approximately 2.5% in the top ten. Trimming left V 3 bases short and J 0 bases short, with 15 bases between. The V gene's germline CDR1 is MDHEN and CDR2 SYDVKM. This CDR3 has 17 amino acids. The sample comes from a study of blood T cell repertoires in COVID-19. This TCR derives from a young man with COVID-19, enrolled during active disease. This chain joins TRBV28 and TRBJ1-5, with unresolved D. Sequenced material: peripheral blood. The CDR3 coding sequence is TGTGCCAGCAGTTTTTCCATTGGAGGAAATAGCAATCAGCCCCAGCATTTT. Amino acid sequence: CASSFSIGGNSNQPQHF.